This is a list of T cell receptor beta chains from one sample in a study of T cells in Graves' hyperthyroidism and ophthalmopathy. TCRdb processed the multiplex PCR reads anew with MiXCR; each CDR3 protein has one entry. Of roughly 710,000 distinct CDR3 sequences detected, approximately 36% appear once; the ten largest clones hold around 32%. Input material: blood. The receptors here all came from a woman aged 40 to 50 with Graves' hyperthyroidism. Each CDR3 is given with its conserved first and last residue. D genes are given only for firm matches. Not every row has a clone size; where given, it reads once, few, many or a size class.

TRBJ2-5,.,.,TRBV30,CAWSRAWETQYF,TGTGCCTGGAGCAGGGCATGGGAGACCCAGTACTTC
TRBJ1-2,.,few,TRBV19,CASNGRVGHSYGYTF,TGTGCCAGCAACGGCCGGGTTGGTCATTCCTATGGCTACACCTTC
TRBJ1-5,.,few,TRBV12-3/TRBV12-4,CASSYEGSQPQHF,TGTGCCAGCAGTTATGAGGGGAGTCAGCCCCAGCATTTT
TRBJ1-5,.,few,TRBV12-3/TRBV12-4,CASKNSYSNQPQHF,TGTGCCAGCAAAAACAGCTATAGCAATCAGCCCCAGCATTTT
TRBJ2-1,.,.,TRBV7-8,CASSLGGDGGEQFF,TGTGCCAGCAGCTTAGGGGGGGACGGTGGGGAGCAGTTCTTC
TRBJ1-5,TRBD1,.,TRBV10-3,CAISEARGDQPQHF,TGTGCCATCAGTGAGGCCAGGGGGGATCAGCCCCAGCATTTT
TRBJ1-5,TRBD1,few,TRBV6-1,CASWDRGPGQPQHF,TGTGCCAGCTGGGACAGGGGGCCAGGTCAGCCCCAGCATTTT
TRBJ2-2,TRBD2,.,TRBV5-1,CASSIGLAGNTGELFF,TGCGCCAGCAGCATCGGACTAGCGGGGAACACCGGGGAGCTGTTTTTT
TRBJ2-5,.,few,TRBV28,CASSSGLAQYF,TGTGCCAGCAGTTCGGGCTTAGCCCAGTACTTC
TRBJ2-5,.,.,TRBV12-5,CASALEGGLAQYF,TGTGCTAGTGCCCTCGAAGGAGGCCTTGCCCAGTACTTC
TRBJ2-7,TRBD2,few,TRBV12-3/TRBV12-4,CASSFLLGRDYEQYF,TGTGCCAGCAGTTTCCTCCTGGGGAGGGACTACGAGCAGTACTTC
TRBJ1-2,.,many,TRBV19,CASTLTALYGYTF,TGTGCCAGTACCTTGACAGCACTTTATGGCTACACCTTC
TRBJ1-4,.,many,TRBV24-1,CATSDSSGAINEKLFF,TGTGCCACCAGTGATTCGTCAGGGGCCATTAATGAAAAACTGTTTTTT
TRBJ1-1,.,many,TRBV7-9,CASSFIGLTEAFF,TGTGCCAGCAGCTTTATAGGCCTCACTGAAGCTTTCTTT
TRBJ2-7,.,many,TRBV29-1,CSVGTAIAYEQYF,TGCAGCGTCGGGACCGCTATTGCCTACGAGCAGTACTTC
TRBJ1-2,.,.,TRBV6-5,CASSSQREGYGGYTF,TGTGCCAGCAGTTCCCAGCGGGAGGGCTACGGTGGCTACACCTTC
TRBJ2-1,TRBD2,.,TRBV7-2,CASSVGGASYNEQFF,TGTGCCAGCAGCGTCGGGGGGGCCTCCTACAATGAGCAGTTCTTC
TRBJ1-1,TRBD1,.,TRBV12-3/TRBV12-4,CASTPDRLGTEAFF,TGTGCCAGCACCCCGGACAGGCTGGGCACTGAAGCTTTCTTT
TRBJ1-1,.,few,TRBV12-3/TRBV12-4,CASSLGVLNTEAFF,TGTGCCAGCAGTTTGGGGGTATTGAACACTGAAGCTTTCTTT
TRBJ2-6,.,.,TRBV2,CASSAGQSGANVLTF,TGTGCCAGCAGTGCTGGGCAATCTGGGGCCAACGTCCTGACTTTC
TRBJ1-1,.,few,TRBV12-3/TRBV12-4,CASRAGGGNTEAFF,TGTGCCAGCAGGGCGGGTGGGGGCAACACTGAAGCTTTCTTT
TRBJ1-2,.,few,TRBV6-2/TRBV6-3,CASSSLGRDGYTF,TGTGCCAGCAGTTCCCTCGGACGGGATGGCTACACCTTC
TRBJ1-1,.,.,TRBV19,CASSIAPPNTEAFF,TGTGCCAGTAGTATAGCGCCCCCGAACACTGAAGCTTTCTTT
TRBJ1-1,.,many,TRBV2,CASSGVSRGTEAFF,TGTGCCAGCAGCGGGGTTTCTCGTGGGACTGAAGCTTTCTTT
TRBJ2-2,.,.,TRBV11-2,CASSQQTGNTGELFF,TGTGCCAGCAGCCAACAGACAGGGAACACCGGGGAGCTGTTTTTT
TRBJ1-2,TRBD1,many,TRBV9,CASSVSGGGYTF,TGTGCCAGCAGCGTATCAGGGGGTGGCTACACCTTC
TRBJ2-7,TRBD1,.,TRBV4-1,CASSHPGTETYEQYF,TGCGCCAGCAGCCACCCCGGGACAGAGACCTACGAGCAGTACTTC
TRBJ2-2,.,many,TRBV7-2,CASSLGVAANTGELFF,TGTGCCAGCAGCTTAGGGGTAGCGGCGAACACCGGGGAGCTGTTTTTT
TRBJ1-5,.,many,TRBV7-2,CASSLGRGYNQPQHF,TGTGCCAGCAGCTTAGGCCGGGGGTACAATCAGCCCCAGCATTTT
TRBJ2-5,.,many,TRBV7-9,CASSQGVQETQYF,TGTGCCAGCAGCCAAGGGGTACAGGAGACCCAGTACTTC